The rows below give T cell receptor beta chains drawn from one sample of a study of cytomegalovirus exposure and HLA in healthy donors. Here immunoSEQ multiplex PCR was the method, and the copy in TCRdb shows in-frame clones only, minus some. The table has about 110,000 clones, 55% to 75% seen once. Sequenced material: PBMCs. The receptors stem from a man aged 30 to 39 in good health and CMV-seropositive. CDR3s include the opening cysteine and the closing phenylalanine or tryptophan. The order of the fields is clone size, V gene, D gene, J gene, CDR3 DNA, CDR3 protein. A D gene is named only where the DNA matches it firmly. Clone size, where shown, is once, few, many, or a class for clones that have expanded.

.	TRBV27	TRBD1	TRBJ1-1	TGTGCCAGCAGTCAGGGGGCGCCGAACACTGAAGCTTTCTTT	CASSQGAPNTEAFF
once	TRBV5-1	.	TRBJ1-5	TGCGCCAGCAGCTTGGCCGGGGGTACCCAGCCCCAGCATTTT	CASSLAGGTQPQHF
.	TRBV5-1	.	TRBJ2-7	TGCGCCAGCAGCTTGGCCGGTGGAGGGAACGAGCAGTACTTC	CASSLAGGGNEQYF
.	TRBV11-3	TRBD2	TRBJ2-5	TGTGCCAGCAGCCCAAGACTAGCGGGAGGGGAGACCCAGTACTTC	CASSPRLAGGETQYF
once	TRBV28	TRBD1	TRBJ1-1	TGTGCCAGCAGTTTATCGGGAATAGGCAGGGGGCCAAGGTTGAGCACTGAAGCTTTCTTT	CASSLSGIGRGPRLSTEAFF
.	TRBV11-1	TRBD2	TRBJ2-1	TGTGCCAGCAGCCAATCTAGCGGGAACACCTACAATGAGCAGTTCTTC	CASSQSSGNTYNEQFF
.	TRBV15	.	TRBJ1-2	TGTGCCACCAGCAGAGACGCTGTAGCATTCTATGGCTACACCTTC	CATSRDAVAFYGYTF
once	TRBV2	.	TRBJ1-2	TGTGCCAGCAGTGAAGCGGTGTATTCAGTCTACACCTTC	CASSEAVYSVYTF
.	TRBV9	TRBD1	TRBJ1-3	TGTGCCAGCAGCGTAAGTGGAAGGGGGCAAGGAAACACCATATATTTT	CASSVSGRGQGNTIYF
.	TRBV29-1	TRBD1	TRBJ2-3	TGCAGCGTTCGACCCGGGACAGGACCAGATACGCAGTATTTT	CSVRPGTGPDTQYF
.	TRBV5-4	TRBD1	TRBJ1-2	TGTGCCAGCAGCTACGGGACAGGGATTGACTATGGCTACACCTTC	CASSYGTGIDYGYTF
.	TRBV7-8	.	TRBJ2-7	TGTGCCAGCAGCTTAGGTCGTTCCTACGAGCAGTACTTC	CASSLGRSYEQYF
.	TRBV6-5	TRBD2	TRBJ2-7	TGTGCCAGCAGTTCAACTAGCGGGGGGCTTGAGCAGTACTTC	CASSSTSGGLEQYF
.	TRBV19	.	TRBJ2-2	TGTGCCAGTACTCCGGTGGGGGGATCTACCGGGGAGCTGTTTTTT	CASTPVGGSTGELFF
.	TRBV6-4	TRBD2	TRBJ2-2	TGTGCCAGCAGCCGGGGGGTGAACACCGGGGAGCTGTTTTTT	CASSRGVNTGELFF
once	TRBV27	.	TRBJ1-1	TGTGCCAGCAGTTTATGGCAGGGTACTGAAGCTTTCTTT	CASSLWQGTEAFF
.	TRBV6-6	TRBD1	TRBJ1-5	TGTGCCAGCCGGACAGGGGGCGGCAATCAGCCCCAGCATTTT	CASRTGGGNQPQHF
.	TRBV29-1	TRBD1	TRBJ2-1	TGCAGCGTTGAACGGACAGGGGGCGGTGAGCAGTTCTTC	CSVERTGGGEQFF
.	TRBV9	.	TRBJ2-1	TGTGCCAGCAGCGCCCCTACAGGTTACAATGAGCAGTTCTTC	CASSAPTGYNEQFF
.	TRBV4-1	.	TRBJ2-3	TGCGCCAGCAGCCTTAGCGGCCCTAGCACAGATACGCAGTATTTT	CASSLSGPSTDTQYF
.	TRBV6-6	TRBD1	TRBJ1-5	TGTGCCAGCAGTGCGGACAGGGAGGGTCAGCCCCAGCATTTT	CASSADREGQPQHF
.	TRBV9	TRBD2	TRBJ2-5	TGTGCCAGCAGCGCAGCTAGCGGCCAAGAGACCCAGTACTTC	CASSAASGQETQYF
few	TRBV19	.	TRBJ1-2	TGTGCCAGTAGTATTAGCGCCGGGGGGTATGGCTACACCTTC	CASSISAGGYGYTF
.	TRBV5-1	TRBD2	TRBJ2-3	TGCGCCAGCAGTCGAGCGGGAGCAAAAGATACGCAGTATTTT	CASSRAGAKDTQYF
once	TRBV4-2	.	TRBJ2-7	TGTGCCAGCAGCCAAGCGGGGGATGTCTACGAGCAGTACTTC	CASSQAGDVYEQYF
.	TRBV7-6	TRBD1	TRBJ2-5	TGTGCCAGCAGCTTTATCAATAACAGGGGTGAATTGGGGACCCAGTACTTC	CASSFINNRGELGTQYF
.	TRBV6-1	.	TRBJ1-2	TGTGCCACCGACCCGACAGTAGACTATGGCTACACCTTC	CATDPTVDYGYTF
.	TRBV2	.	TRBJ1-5	TGTGCCAGCAGCGCCCTCAGAAGTAATCAGCCCCAGCATTTT	CASSALRSNQPQHF
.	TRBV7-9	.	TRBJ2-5	TGTGCCGGAGGAGGGGGGGCCCAAGAGACCCAGTACTTC	CAGGGGAQETQYF